This T cell receptor beta chain was recovered during a study of cytomegalovirus exposure and HLA in healthy donors. Findings of the study overall: Earlier results showed most TCR beta V segments being productive about 87% or about 30% of the time.

In germline, CDR1 is SEHNR, CDR2 FQNEAQ (reference sequence). Trimming removed 5 bases from V and 4 bases from J, with 12 bases in between. CDR3 size: 14 residues. The PCR employed 60 Vbeta primers together with 13 Jbeta primers. TCRdb keeps only in-frame clones here, not all; method: immunoSEQ multiplex PCR. The table shows roughly 110,000 clones, with roughly 80% occurring only once. The table lists this clone with a count of one. Its antigen is not known. The clonotype was recovered from a man aged 30 to 39 in good health and CMV-seropositive. The sequenced sample consisted of PBMCs. V usage is TRBV7-9 and J usage is TRBJ1-5; D not certain. The CDR3 DNA sequence: TGTGCCAGCAGCACCGGAGACCTTAATCAGCCCCAGCATTTT. Translation gives CASSTGDLNQPQHF.